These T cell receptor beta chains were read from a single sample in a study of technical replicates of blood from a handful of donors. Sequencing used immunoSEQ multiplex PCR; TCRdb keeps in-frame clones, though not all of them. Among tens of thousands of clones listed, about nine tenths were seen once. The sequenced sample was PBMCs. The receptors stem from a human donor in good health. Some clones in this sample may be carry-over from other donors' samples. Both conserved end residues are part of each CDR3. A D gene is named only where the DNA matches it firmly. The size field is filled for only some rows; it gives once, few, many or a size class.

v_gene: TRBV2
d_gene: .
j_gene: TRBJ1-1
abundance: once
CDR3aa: CASSGRGTEAFF
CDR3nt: TGTGCCAGCAGTGGTAGGGGGACTGAAGCTTTCTTT

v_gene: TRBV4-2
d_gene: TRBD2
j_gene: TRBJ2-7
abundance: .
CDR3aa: CASSQGLADEQYF
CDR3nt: TGTGCCAGCAGCCAAGGACTAGCGGACGAGCAGTACTTC

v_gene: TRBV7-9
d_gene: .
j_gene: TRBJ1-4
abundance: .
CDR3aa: CASSYPGPLPEGNEKLFF
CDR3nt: TGTGCCAGCAGCTACCCGGGACCGCTCCCGGAGGGGAATGAAAAACTGTTTTTT

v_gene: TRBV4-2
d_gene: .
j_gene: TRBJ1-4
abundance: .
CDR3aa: CASSPAASSEKLFF
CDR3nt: TGTGCCAGCAGCCCCGCGGCCTCTAGTGAAAAACTGTTTTTT

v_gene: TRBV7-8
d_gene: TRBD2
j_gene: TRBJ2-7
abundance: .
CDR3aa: CASRNLRGGHNEQYF
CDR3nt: TGTGCCAGCAGGAATCTCCGGGGGGGCCACAACGAGCAGTACTTC

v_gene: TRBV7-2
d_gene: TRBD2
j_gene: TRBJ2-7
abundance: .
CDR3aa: CASSRTSDGRQEQYF
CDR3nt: TGTGCCAGCAGCCGGACTAGCGACGGGCGGCAGGAGCAGTACTTC

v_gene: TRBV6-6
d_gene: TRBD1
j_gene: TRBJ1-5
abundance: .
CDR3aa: CASRSGQRNQPQHF
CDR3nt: TGTGCCAGCAGGTCGGGACAGCGCAATCAGCCCCAGCATTTT

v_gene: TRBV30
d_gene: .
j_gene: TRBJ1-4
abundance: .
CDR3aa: CAWTHPAGREKLFF
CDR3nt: TGTGCCTGGACCCACCCGGCAGGGAGGGAAAAACTGTTTTTT

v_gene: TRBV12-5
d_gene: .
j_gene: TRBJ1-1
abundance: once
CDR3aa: CASGGDYTEAFF
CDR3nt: TGTGCTAGTGGCGGGGATTACACTGAAGCTTTCTTT

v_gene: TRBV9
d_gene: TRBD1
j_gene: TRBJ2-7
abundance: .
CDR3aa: CASSARDRDYEQYF
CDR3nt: TGTGCCAGCAGCGCCCGGGACAGGGATTACGAGCAGTACTTC

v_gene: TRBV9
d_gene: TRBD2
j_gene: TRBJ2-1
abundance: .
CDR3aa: CASSPRGVAGGIGYNEQFF
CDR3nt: TGTGCCAGCAGCCCCCGGGGGGTAGCGGGAGGGATCGGCTACAATGAGCAGTTCTTC

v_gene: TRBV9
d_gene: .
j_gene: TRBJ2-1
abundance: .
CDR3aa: CASSAGDYKVNEQFF
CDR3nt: TGTGCCAGCAGCGCTGGTGACTATAAGGTCAATGAGCAGTTCTTC

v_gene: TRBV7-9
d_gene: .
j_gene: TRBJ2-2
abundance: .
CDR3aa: CASSGHPDTGELFF
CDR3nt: TGTGCCAGCTCGGGACACCCGGACACCGGGGAGCTGTTTTTT

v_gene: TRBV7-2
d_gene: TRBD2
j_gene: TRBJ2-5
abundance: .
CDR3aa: CASSLATERGAGTQYF
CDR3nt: TGTGCCAGCAGCTTAGCGACGGAGCGGGGGGCGGGGACCCAGTACTTC

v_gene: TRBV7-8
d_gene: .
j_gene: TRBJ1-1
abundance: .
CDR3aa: CASSPGWNTEAFF
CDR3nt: TGTGCCAGCAGCCCAGGATGGAACACTGAAGCTTTCTTT

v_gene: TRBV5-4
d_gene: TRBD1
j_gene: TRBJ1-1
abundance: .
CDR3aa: CASSPPGRDRVGTEAFF
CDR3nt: TGTGCCAGCAGCCCCCCGGGCCGGGACAGGGTTGGCACTGAAGCTTTCTTT

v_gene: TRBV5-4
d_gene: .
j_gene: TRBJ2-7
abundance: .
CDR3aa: CASSLDSRPGYYEQYF
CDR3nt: TGTGCCAGCAGCCTCGACTCCAGGCCAGGGTACTACGAGCAGTACTTC

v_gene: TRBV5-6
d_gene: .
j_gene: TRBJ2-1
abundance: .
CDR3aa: CASSLAQGTNEQFF
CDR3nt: TGTGCCAGCAGCTTGGCGCAGGGAACGAATGAGCAGTTCTTC

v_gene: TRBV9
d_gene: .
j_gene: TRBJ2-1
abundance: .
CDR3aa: CASSAGYSEEQFF
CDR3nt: TGTGCCAGCAGTGCTGGCTACAGTGAAGAGCAGTTCTTC

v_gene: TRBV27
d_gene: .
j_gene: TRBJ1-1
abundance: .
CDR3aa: CASSLWGQNTEAFF
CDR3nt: TGTGCCAGCAGTTTATGGGGACAGAACACTGAAGCTTTCTTT

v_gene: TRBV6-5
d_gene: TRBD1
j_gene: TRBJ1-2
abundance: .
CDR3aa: CASSYEQGAYGYTF
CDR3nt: TGTGCCAGCAGTTATGAACAGGGGGCTTATGGCTACACCTTC

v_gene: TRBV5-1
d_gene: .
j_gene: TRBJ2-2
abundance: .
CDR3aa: CASSLGQSGELFF
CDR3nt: TGCGCCAGCAGCTTAGGACAGTCCGGGGAGCTGTTTTTT

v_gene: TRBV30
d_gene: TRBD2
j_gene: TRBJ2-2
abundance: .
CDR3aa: CAWSGLAGVGTGELFF
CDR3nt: TGTGCCTGGAGTGGCCTAGCGGGAGTGGGTACCGGGGAGCTGTTTTTT

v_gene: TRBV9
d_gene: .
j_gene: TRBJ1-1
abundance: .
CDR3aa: CASSGDAQANTEAFF
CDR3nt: TGTGCCAGCAGCGGCGACGCGCAGGCGAACACTGAAGCTTTCTTT

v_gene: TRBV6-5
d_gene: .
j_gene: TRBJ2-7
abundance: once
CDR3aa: CASSYSRSSYEQYF
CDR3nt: TGTGCCAGCAGTTACTCCCGGAGTTCCTACGAGCAGTACTTC

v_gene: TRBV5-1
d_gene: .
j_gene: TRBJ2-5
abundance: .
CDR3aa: CASSLSPSAAQETQYF
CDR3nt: TGCGCCAGCAGCTTGAGCCCTAGCGCAGCCCAAGAGACCCAGTACTTC

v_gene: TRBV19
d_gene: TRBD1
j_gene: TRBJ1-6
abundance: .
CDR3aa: CASSMSTGISYNSPLHF
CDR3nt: TGTGCCAGTAGTATGTCGACAGGGATCTCCTATAATTCACCCCTCCACTTT

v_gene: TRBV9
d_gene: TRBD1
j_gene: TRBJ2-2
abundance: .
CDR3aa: CASSADRGNTGELFF
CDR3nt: TGTGCCAGCAGCGCGGACAGGGGAAACACCGGGGAGCTGTTTTTT

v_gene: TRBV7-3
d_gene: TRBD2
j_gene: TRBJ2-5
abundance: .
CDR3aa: CASSLNPSGGQETQYF
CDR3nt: TGTGCCAGCAGCTTAAATCCTAGCGGGGGCCAAGAGACCCAGTACTTC

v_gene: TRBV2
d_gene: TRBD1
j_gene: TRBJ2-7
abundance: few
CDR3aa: CASSGQGYEQYF
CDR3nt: TGTGCCAGCAGTGGACAGGGCTACGAGCAGTACTTC

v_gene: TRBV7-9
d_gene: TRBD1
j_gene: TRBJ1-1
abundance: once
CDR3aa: CASSSADRGDHTEAFF
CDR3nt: TGTGCCAGCAGCTCCGCGGACAGGGGGGATCACACTGAAGCTTTCTTT

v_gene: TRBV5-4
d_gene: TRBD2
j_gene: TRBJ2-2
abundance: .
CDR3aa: CASSYGAFSGVNTGELFF
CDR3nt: TGTGCCAGCAGCTATGGGGCCTTCAGCGGGGTTAACACCGGGGAGCTGTTTTTT

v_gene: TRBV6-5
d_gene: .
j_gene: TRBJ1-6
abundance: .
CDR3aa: CASSYQGRNSPLHF
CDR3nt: TGTGCCAGCAGTTACCAGGGGAGAAATTCACCCCTCCACTTT

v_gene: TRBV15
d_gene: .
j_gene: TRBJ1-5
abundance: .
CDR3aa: CATSRVMGLREIRNQPQHF
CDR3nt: TGTGCCACCAGCAGAGTTATGGGATTGAGGGAGATCCGCAATCAGCCCCAGCATTTT

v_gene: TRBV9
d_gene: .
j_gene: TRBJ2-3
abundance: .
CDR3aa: CASSPRASGDTQYF
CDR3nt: TGTGCCAGCAGCCCAAGGGCCTCAGGGGATACGCAGTATTTT

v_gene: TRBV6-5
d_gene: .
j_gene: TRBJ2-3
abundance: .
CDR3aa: CASSYSWQGRTDTQYF
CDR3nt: TGTGCCAGCAGTTACTCGTGGCAGGGCCGCACAGATACGCAGTATTTT

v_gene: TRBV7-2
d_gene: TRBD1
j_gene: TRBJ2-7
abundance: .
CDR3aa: CASSQGQGGEQYF
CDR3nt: TGTGCCAGCAGCCAGGGACAGGGTGGGGAGCAGTACTTC

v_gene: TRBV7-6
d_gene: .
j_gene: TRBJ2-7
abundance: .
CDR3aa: CASSQADTGHNEQYF
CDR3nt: TGTGCCAGCAGCCAGGCGGACACAGGTCACAACGAGCAGTACTTC

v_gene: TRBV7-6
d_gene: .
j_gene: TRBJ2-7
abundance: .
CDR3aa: CASSQRLFTPPYEQYF
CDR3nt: TGTGCCAGCAGCCAAAGATTGTTCACACCCCCCTACGAGCAGTACTTC

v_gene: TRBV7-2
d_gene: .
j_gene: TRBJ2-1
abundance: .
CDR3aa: CASSPRQGYNEQFF
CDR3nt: TGTGCCAGCAGCCCGCGGCAGGGGTACAATGAGCAGTTCTTC

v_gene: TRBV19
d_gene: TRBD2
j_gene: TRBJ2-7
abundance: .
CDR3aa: CASSSGGAGYEQYF
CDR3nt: TGTGCCAGTAGCAGCGGGGGGGCGGGCTACGAGCAGTACTTC

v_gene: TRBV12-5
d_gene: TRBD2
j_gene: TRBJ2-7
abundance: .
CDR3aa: CASGLAGLAGGGFQQYF
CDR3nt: TGTGCTAGTGGTTTGGCTGGCCTAGCGGGAGGGGGTTTCCAGCAGTACTTC

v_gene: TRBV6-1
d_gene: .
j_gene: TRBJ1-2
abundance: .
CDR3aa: CASSEGWGPRYGYTF
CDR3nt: TGTGCCAGCAGTGAAGGTTGGGGGCCACGGTATGGCTACACCTTC

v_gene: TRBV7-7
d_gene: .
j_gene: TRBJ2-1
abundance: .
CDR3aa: CASSLSRDTLYNEQFF
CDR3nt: TGTGCCAGCAGCCTAAGCCGGGACACCTTATACAATGAGCAGTTCTTC

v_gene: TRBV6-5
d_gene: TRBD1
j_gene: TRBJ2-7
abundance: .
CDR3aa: CASSADRASSYEQYF
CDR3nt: TGTGCCAGCAGTGCGGACAGGGCGAGCTCCTACGAGCAGTACTTC

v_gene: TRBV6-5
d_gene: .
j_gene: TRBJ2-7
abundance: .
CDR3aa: CASSRTAGTYEQYF
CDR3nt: TGTGCCAGCAGCAGGACAGCGGGGACCTACGAGCAGTACTTC

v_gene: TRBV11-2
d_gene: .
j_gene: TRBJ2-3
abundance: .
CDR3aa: CASSGDGGKTGPQYF
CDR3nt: TGTGCCAGCAGCGGTGATGGGGGGAAAACAGGTCCGCAGTATTTT

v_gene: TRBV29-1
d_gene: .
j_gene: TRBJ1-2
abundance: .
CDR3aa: CSAPLEGHYGYTF
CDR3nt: TGCAGCGCTCCCTTGGAGGGCCACTATGGCTACACCTTC

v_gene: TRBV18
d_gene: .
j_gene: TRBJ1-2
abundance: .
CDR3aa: CASSPAGLFGYTF
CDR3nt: TGTGCCAGCTCACCGGCGGGGCTGTTTGGCTACACCTTC

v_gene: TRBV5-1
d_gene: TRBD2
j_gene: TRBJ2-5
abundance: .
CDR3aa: CASSSGTSGTTTQYF
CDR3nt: TGCGCCAGCAGCTCGGGGACTAGCGGGACGACGACCCAGTACTTC

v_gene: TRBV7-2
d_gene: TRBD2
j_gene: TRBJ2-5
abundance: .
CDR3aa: CASSLSTTSGQETQYF
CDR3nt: TGTGCCAGCAGCCTCTCGACGACTAGCGGGCAAGAGACCCAGTACTTC

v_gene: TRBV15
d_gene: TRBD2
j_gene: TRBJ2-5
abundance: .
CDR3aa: CATSRDSGSGETQYF
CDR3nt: TGTGCCACCAGCAGAGATAGCGGGAGTGGTGAGACCCAGTACTTC

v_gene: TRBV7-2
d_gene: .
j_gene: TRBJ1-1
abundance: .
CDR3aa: CASSLQRGVGTEAFF
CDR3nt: TGTGCCAGCAGTCTCCAGCGGGGCGTCGGCACTGAAGCTTTCTTT

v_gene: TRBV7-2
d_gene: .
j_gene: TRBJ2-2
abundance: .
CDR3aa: CASSFLGGARTGELFF
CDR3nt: TGTGCCAGCAGCTTCCTCGGCGGCGCTAGAACCGGGGAGCTGTTTTTT

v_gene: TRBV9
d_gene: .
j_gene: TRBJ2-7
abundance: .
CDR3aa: CASSVGVGGTYEQYF
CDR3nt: TGTGCCAGCAGCGTGGGGGTAGGGGGAACCTACGAGCAGTACTTC